These 26 T cell receptor beta chains were all obtained from the same sample, sequenced in a study of identical twins. One entry per CDR3 protein results from TCRdb running MiXCR on the 5' RACE reads. The data show hundreds of thousands of distinct CDR3 sequences, 6% to 6.5% seen once. The specimen was naive T cells sorted from blood. The receptor source for this set is a man in his late teens or twenties in good health.

The chain has TRBV3-1 and TRBJ2-6; D may be TRBD1 or TRBD2 (5 bases each). Deletions cut 6 bases from V and 2 bases from J, with 8 bases between. The germline V gene encodes CDR1 LGHDT and CDR2 YNNKEL (reference sequence). This CDR3 comprises 14 residues. CDR3: CASSSGPGANVLTF. The CDR3 nucleotides read TGTGCCAGCAGTTCGGGACCTGGGGCCAACGTCCTGACTTTC.

This clonotype came up many times. This sequence joins TRBV4-3 and TRBJ1-6; no firm D call. Germline V gene lookup returns CDR1 LGHNA and CDR2 YSLEER. With 1 base removed from V and 8 bases from J, the gap between germline ends came to 9 bases. The CDR3 covers 14 residues. CDR3 bases: TGCGCCAGCAGCCAAGGGGTGGCATATTCACCCCTCCACTTT. Amino acid sequence: CASSQGVAYSPLHF.

A few counts support this clonotype. V is TRBV19 and J is TRBJ2-4; 11 bases map to TRBD1. V dropped 8 bases and J dropped 7; count of bases not matched to a gene: 13. Germline V gene data show CDR1 as LNHDA and CDR2 as SQIVND (reference sequence). The CDR3 contains 16 residues. Here the CDR3 DNA reads TGTGCCAGTTCAACTGCAGCGGACAGGGGGCGGAACATTCAGTACTTC. This encodes CASSTAADRGRNIQYF.

The table lists this clonotype with many counts. This chain connects TRBV4-1 to TRBJ2-1; D uncertain. The V and J ends lost 3 bases and 0 bases respectively, with 9 bases between them. This CDR3 is 15 amino acids long. Germline CDR1 reads MGHRA; CDR2 reads YSYEKL. CDR3 residues: CASSQQPSSYNEQFF. The CDR3 DNA sequence: TGCGCCAGCAGCCAGCAGCCCAGCTCCTACAATGAGCAGTTCTTC.

The table lists this clonotype with a few counts. This sequence joins TRBV18 and TRBJ2-1; 10 positions match TRBD2. Per the germline V gene, CDR1 is KGHSH and CDR2 is LQKENI. V lost 4 bases and J lost 1; bases outside the gene matches: 4. This CDR3 region has 16 residues. DNA of the CDR3: TGTGCCAGCTCACGTTTACTAGCGGGATCCTACAATGAGCAGTTCTTC. As protein: CASSRLLAGSYNEQFF.

This clonotype was seen repeatedly, ten times or more. The chain recombines TRBV20-1 with TRBJ1-5; D not certain. V lost 2 bases and J 0 bases, leaving 20 bases between the germline ends. CDR1 is DFQATT, CDR2 SNEGSKA, per germline (reference sequence). This CDR3 comprises 18 residues. CDR3 in DNA: TGCAGTGCTAGACTCTCCAAGGCAGGTCCCTATAGCAATCAGCCCCAGCATTTT. The encoded protein is CSARLSKAGPYSNQPQHF.

This sequence joins TRBV5-4 and TRBJ2-1, with 9 bases fitting TRBD2. This CDR3 has 15 residues. The germline V gene encodes CDR1 SGHNT and CDR2 YYREEE (reference sequence). Germline trimming cut 4 bases from V and 6 bases from J; bases unmatched to any gene: 8. This CDR3 is CASSAASGKINEQFF. CDR3 DNA sequence: TGTGCCAGCAGCGCCGCTAGCGGGAAGATCAATGAGCAGTTCTTC.

This clonotype was seen repeatedly, ten times or more. The chain couples TRBV20-1 to TRBJ2-1; the D gene is possibly TRBD2 (6 bases). The germline V gene encodes CDR1 DFQATT and CDR2 SNEGSKA (reference sequence). The CDR3 runs to 16 residues. Between the trimmed V and J ends, which lost 6 bases and 6 bases, there was a span of 24 bases. As DNA, the CDR3 is TGCAGTGCACATAAATCCGGGACTTTGGCGTCCAATGAGCAGTTCTTC. Protein sequence: CSAHKSGTLASNEQFF.

This clonotype showed up many times. The genes are TRBV5-1 and TRBJ2-1; D may be TRBD2 (6 bases). This CDR3 is built from 13 residues. Germline V lookup: CDR1 SGHRS, CDR2 YFSETQ. Trimming took off 5 bases at V and 10 bases at J, with 16 bases between the two ends. The chain's CDR3 is CASRGTGGLEQFF. CDR3 sequence (DNA): TGCGCCAGCAGGGGTACAGGAGGGCTGGAGCAGTTCTTC.

This chain joins TRBV20-1 and TRBJ1-2, with TRBD1 matching over 7 bases. Looked up from germline, CDR1 is DFQATT and CDR2 is SNEGSKA (reference sequence). The CDR3 loop spans 15 amino acids. With V trimmed by 3 bases and J by 4 bases, 11 bases remained unmatched. The CDR3 coding sequence is TGCAGTGCTAGCCTGTTTGGACAGGACATCTATGGCTACACCTTC. Translation gives CSASLFGQDIYGYTF.

This clonotype was recorded a few times. V usage is TRBV7-9 and J usage is TRBJ2-1; D perhaps matches TRBD2 (6 bases). The CDR3 runs to 11 residues. Germline V gives CDR1 SEHNR, CDR2 FQNEAQ (reference sequence). V was clipped by 2 bases and J by 14 bases, with 10 bases between them. The CDR3 coding sequence is TGTGCCAGCAGCTTAAGCCGGGGGAAGTTCTTC. Its protein is CASSLSRGKFF.

This clonotype occurred many times. The V and J genes are TRBV7-9 and TRBJ2-1, with D unresolved. Between the trimmed V and J ends, which lost 8 bases and 9 bases, there was a span of 14 bases. Germline CDR1 reads SEHNR; CDR2 reads FQNEAQ (reference sequence). CDR3 size: 12 residues. The CDR3 protein is CASGAIAFEQFF. The DNA of the CDR3 is TGTGCCAGCGGTGCAATTGCATTTGAGCAGTTCTTC.

The chain couples TRBV12-3 or TRBV12-4 to TRBJ1-2; D remains unclear. The germline V and J ends were trimmed by 6 bases and 2 bases, with 16 bases remaining between them. The CDR3 consists of 15 residues. The CDR3 here is CASRNNFGNNYGYTF. As DNA, the CDR3 is TGTGCCAGCAGAAATAATTTCGGGAACAACTATGGCTACACCTTC.

This clonotype was detected many times. V is TRBV12-3 or TRBV12-4 and J is TRBJ2-3, with D perhaps matching TRBD2 (6 bases). Trimming pared 6 bases from V and 7 bases from J, leaving 11 bases between. The CDR3 is made up of 12 amino acids. The CDR3, as DNA: TGTGCCAGCAGGAGAAGCGGGTATACGCAGTATTTT. Protein sequence: CASRRSGYTQYF.

The chain uses TRBV10-2 and TRBJ2-7, with D perhaps matching TRBD1 or TRBD2 (5 bases each). Germline CDR1 WSHSY, CDR2 SAAADI. Trimming cost V 10 bases and J 4 bases, with 14 bases left between them. The CDR3 has 12 amino acids. In DNA form, the CDR3 reads TGCGCCATCCCCCGGGACCGGTACGAGCAGTACGTC. Its translation is CAIPRDRYEQYV.

This clonotype appeared many times. The chain couples TRBV7-9 to TRBJ2-4, with D perhaps matching TRBD1 (6 bases). The CDR3 has 13 amino acids. Trimming took off 2 bases at V and 7 bases at J, with 9 bases between the two ends. Germline-derived CDR1 and CDR2 are SEHNR and FQNEAQ (reference sequence). The CDR3 reads CASSLTGNNIQYF. The CDR3 bases are TGTGCCAGCAGCTTAACAGGGAACAACATTCAGTACTTC.

This clonotype showed up many times. The chain links TRBV10-3 to TRBJ2-1; D ambiguous. Trimming removed 4 bases at V and 5 bases at J, with 6 bases between. CDR3 length: 12 residues. Germline loops: CDR1 ENHRY, CDR2 SYGVKD. The CDR3 DNA is TGTGCCATCAGTGTTCTTGACAATGAGCAGTTCTTC. It yields the protein CAISVLDNEQFF.

The sample holds many counts of this clonotype. V gene TRBV4-3 combines with J gene TRBJ2-2; 8 nucleotides align to TRBD2. This CDR3 has 16 residues. V lost 1 base to trimming and J lost 5 bases; unmatched junction nucleotides: 6. CDR1 is LGHNA and CDR2 is YSLEER in the germline V gene. CDR3 DNA: TGCGCCAGCAGCCAAGGGTCGGGCGGGGGGACCGGGGAGCTGTTTTTT. Residues: CASSQGSGGGTGELFF.

This sequence joins TRBV6-2 or TRBV6-3 and TRBJ2-1, with D hard to call. The germline V gene encodes CDR1 MNHEY and CDR2 SVGEGT. The CDR3 has 12 amino acids. Trimming left V 2 bases short and J 9 bases short, with 8 bases between. CDR3 bases: TGTGCCAGCAGTTACCCGACCCTTGAGCAGTTCTTC. As protein: CASSYPTLEQFF.

This clonotype appeared many times. This chain joins TRBV13 and TRBJ1-2; TRBD1 aligns across 10 bases. The CDR3 has 15 residues. From germline, CDR1 is PRHDT and CDR2 FYEKMQ (reference sequence). V trimming: 5 bases; J trimming: 3 bases; junction bases outside the gene matches: 6. CDR3 bases: TGTGCCAGCAGCGAAGACAGGGGGCAGTACTATGGCTACACCTTC. This translates into CASSEDRGQYYGYTF.

This clonotype was counted at least ten times. The chain is built from TRBV6-5 and TRBJ1-4, with D tentatively TRBD1 (5 bases). From germline, CDR1 is MNHEY and CDR2 SVGAGI. This CDR3 contains 16 residues. V gave up 2 bases and J gave up 5 bases, with 15 bases separating them. The CDR3 DNA reads as TGTGCCAGCAGTTACATCTCGCGGGGGGGAAATGAAAAACTGTTTTTT. Protein sequence: CASSYISRGGNEKLFF.

The chain is built from TRBV7-2 and TRBJ2-7; 13 bases match TRBD2. CDR3 size: 15 residues. With 5 bases clipped from V and 4 bases from J, the junction kept 5 bases outside the gene matches. CDR1 is SGHTA, CDR2 FQGNSA, per germline. For the CDR3, the DNA is TGTGCCAGCAGCCCTACACTAGCGGGAGGGTACGAGCAGTACTTC. It translates to CASSPTLAGGYEQYF.

This clonotype was counted ten times or more. The chain carries TRBV7-2 and TRBJ2-7; D uncertain. With 5 bases removed from V and 4 bases from J, the gap between germline ends came to 9 bases. This CDR3 is built from 12 residues. The germline V gene encodes CDR1 SGHTA and CDR2 FQGNSA. CDR3: CASSRARYEQYF. The CDR3 nucleotides are TGTGCCAGCAGCCGCGCGCGATACGAGCAGTACTTC.

This clonotype was observed a handful of times. J is TRBJ2-5 and V is TRBV2; TRBD1 matches at 8 bases. The CDR3 covers 13 residues. J gave up 3 bases and V 10 bases, and 7 bases lay outside the gene matches. The germline V gene has CDR1 SNHLY and CDR2 FYNNEI. CDR3 DNA: TGTGCCACCGACAGGGGTGTGGAAGAGACCCAGTACTTC. Translated, it gives CATDRGVEETQYF.

The chain joins TRBV9 to TRBJ2-7, with 8 bases matching TRBD1. This CDR3 has 14 residues. The germline V gene has CDR1 SGDLS and CDR2 YYNGEE. Losses at the gene ends were 3 bases for V and 3 bases for J; bases not matched to a gene: 5. CDR3 protein: CASSATGAFYEQYF. The CDR3 DNA reads as TGTGCCAGCAGCGCGACAGGGGCTTTCTACGAGCAGTACTTC.

This clonotype was counted many times. The chain couples TRBV6-1 to TRBJ2-3; D possibly corresponds to TRBD2 (6 bases). Looked up from germline, CDR1 is MNHNS and CDR2 is SASEGT. The CDR3 consists of 14 residues. V was trimmed by 7 bases and J by 2 bases, leaving 13 bases between them. The CDR3 bases are TGTGCCAGCACGGCGGGATTAGCCACAGATACGCAGTATTTT. As protein: CASTAGLATDTQYF.